This T cell receptor beta chain came from a study of identical twins. Concerning this clonotype itself: Antigen unknown.

The V and J ends lost 4 bases and 0 bases, in that order; junction bases with no gene match: 7. The germline gives CDR1 KGHDR, CDR2 SFDVKD. The CDR3 spans 17 residues. Overall study results and limits: Monozygotic twin pairs showed more out-of-frame TCR alpha sharing than models estimated. Conclusions rested on cross-sectional statistics rather than following the same donors.

TCRdb ran MiXCR on the 5' RACE reads and lists one entry per CDR3 protein. Of about 920,000 distinct CDR3 sequences listed, 12% were seen once; the top ten hold about 1.6%. This sample also belongs to another study, concerning yellow fever vaccine responses in identical twins.

The source of this sequence is a woman between 18 and 30 years old in good health. The chain joins TRBV24-1 to TRBJ2-2, with 7 bases fitting TRBD1. Input material: PBMCs. CDR3 DNA sequence: TGTGCCACCAGTGACACAGGACAGGACTCGAACACCGGGGAGCTGTTTTTT. Protein product: CATSDTGQDSNTGELFF.